The clone carrying this T cell receptor beta chain occurred many times. Its antigen is unknown. Mismatch with germline at one junction end may stem from a read error. Germline V gene lookup returns CDR1 DFQATT and CDR2 SNEGSKA (reference sequence). The CDR3 length is 14 residues. These data belong to a study of metastatic and nonmetastatic thyroid tumors. Study-level background: Repertoires from malignant and benign thyroid patients were compared across blood and tumor or nodule tissue. Study-wide findings and caveats: According to reports, the diversity of TCR beta was significantly higher in malignant thyroid tumors than in benign nodules, and this held in both blood and tumor samples.

The authors' processing: The authors used CDR3 differences across clinicopathological groups to build a distant-metastasis classifier for papillary thyroid cancer. TCRdb used MiXCR to call clones anew from the PCR reads. TCRdb, rather than the study authors, made the V and J calls. The data hold roughly 93,000 clones, with over 9.5% observed a single time. Treatment of any kind had been given to no patient before thyroid surgery. The genes are TRBV20-1 and TRBJ1-5; D call uncertain. The sequencing sample was made of blood. The TCR originated in a female donor with papillary thyroid cancer or a benign thyroid nodule (not recorded which). Some clones in this sample may be carry-over from other donors' samples. CDR3 bases: TGCAGTGCTGCCACAGAACCTAGCGATCAGCCCCAGCATTTT. As protein: CSAATEPSDQPQHF.